This T cell receptor beta chain was observed in a study of blood T cell repertoires in COVID-19. As for the study in general: T cells, B-cell-depleted T cells, or PBMCs provided the cDNA or gDNA that served as material.

Germline V gene sequence: CDR1 SGHTA, CDR2 FQGNSA. Germline trimming cut 1 base from V and 8 bases from J; bases unmatched to any gene: 6. The CDR3 loop spans 17 amino acids. Authors' processing steps: Reference gene primer amplification in the assay estimated nucleated cell counts. Produced via immunoSEQ multiplex PCR; TCRdb's table is partial and in-frame only. V and J calls and clone size are copied from that table; D and trimming were computed from the DNA. Of roughly 130,000 clones in the sample, about 88% were seen once. This TCR was sampled from a human donor with COVID-19, enrolled during active disease. The donor label of this sample is uncertain. The chain uses TRBV7-2 and TRBJ2-1; 15 nucleotides line up with TRBD2. Sequenced input: peripheral blood. The CDR3 region has the DNA TGTGCCAGCAGCTTAGAAGGGACTAGCGGGGGGAGGGATGAGCAGTTCTTC. Encoded protein: CASSLEGTSGGRDEQFF.